A selection of T cell receptor beta chains follows, all from one sample in a study of vaccination effects on CD4 cells after COVID-19. Sequencing used immunoSEQ multiplex PCR; TCRdb keeps in-frame clones, though not all of them. The table lists about 73,000 clones, 73% of them singletons. Their cognate antigens are unknown. The sequencing used CD4+ T cells from PBMCs cultured without peptide, collected after COVID-19 vaccination. The receptor set was obtained from a human donor who received a COVID-19 vaccine. Each CDR3 is given with its conserved first and last residue. A D gene is named only where the DNA matches it firmly. Clone size, where shown, is once, few, many, or a class for clones that have expanded.

J	D	V	length	size	DNA	CDR3
TRBJ1-1	TRBD1	TRBV5-1	14	NA	TGCGCCAGCAGCCCTCGGACAGGGGCCACTGAAGCTTTCTTT	CASSPRTGATEAFF
TRBJ2-3	NA	TRBV2	13	NA	TGTGCCAGCAGTCCGTTTAGGGGAGATACGCAGTATTTT	CASSPFRGDTQYF
TRBJ2-5	NA	TRBV7-3	15	NA	TGTGCCAGCAGCTTAAATTCGGGGGCGGGAGAGACCCAGTACTTC	CASSLNSGAGETQYF
TRBJ1-2	NA	TRBV19	12	few	TGTGCCAGTAGTCCCGGACCCTATGGCTACACCTTC	CASSPGPYGYTF
TRBJ2-2	NA	TRBV9	15	NA	TGTGCCAGCAGCGAACGAGAAGGGAACACCGGGGAGCTGTTTTTT	CASSEREGNTGELFF
TRBJ2-3	TRBD1	TRBV11-2	14	NA	TGTGCCAGCAGAAGACAGGGAAGGGCAGATACGCAGTATTTT	CASRRQGRADTQYF
TRBJ2-5	NA	TRBV5-1	15	NA	TGCGCCAGCAGCTTCCAACAGGGACGCCAAGAGACCCAGTACTTC	CASSFQQGRQETQYF
TRBJ1-2	NA	TRBV2	14	once	TGTGCCAGCAGGGGAAACAGAATTAACCGCGGCTACACCTTC	CASRGNRINRGYTF
TRBJ2-2	TRBD1	TRBV7-3	16	few	TGTGCCAGCAGCGCAGGGGGCTTGGCGAACACCGGGGAGCTGTTTTTT	CASSAGGLANTGELFF
TRBJ1-5	NA	TRBV2	14	NA	TGTGCCAGCACTGCGGGTAGGGGAAGCCAGCCCCAGCATTTT	CASTAGRGSQPQHF
TRBJ2-1	NA	TRBV19	13	NA	TGTGCCAGTAGTCCAACAAGAAACAATGAGCAGTTCTTC	CASSPTRNNEQFF
TRBJ2-3	NA	TRBV6-1	17	NA	TGTGCCAGCAGTGAATATTGGGCAGGAGATGGAGCAGATACGCAGTATTTT	CASSEYWAGDGADTQYF
TRBJ2-5	TRBD1	TRBV7-3	13	NA	TGTGCCAGCAGCCCGACAGGGGACGGGACCCAGTACTTC	CASSPTGDGTQYF
TRBJ2-3	NA	TRBV3-1/TRBV3-2	12	NA	TGTGCCAGCAGCCAAGATACAGATACGCAGTATTTT	CASSQDTDTQYF
TRBJ1-4	TRBD1	TRBV12-5	13	once	TGTGCTAGTGGGGGGACAGGTGATGAAAAACTGTTTTTT	CASGGTGDEKLFF
TRBJ1-1	NA	TRBV6-5	14	NA	TGTGCCAGCAGTTACAGGGGACTGAACACTGAAGCTTTCTTT	CASSYRGLNTEAFF
TRBJ1-1	NA	TRBV9	13	NA	TGTGCCAGCAGCGTAGGGGGACGGCATGAAGCTTTCTTT	CASSVGGRHEAFF
TRBJ2-5	TRBD1	TRBV18	15	NA	TGTGCCAGCTCATCACCCAGTAGGGGGCGAGAGACCCAGTACTTC	CASSSPSRGRETQYF
TRBJ2-2	TRBD1	TRBV5-5	15	NA	TGTGCCAGCAGCGGCGGGACAGGGGTTACCGGGGAGCTGTTTTTT	CASSGGTGVTGELFF
TRBJ2-5	TRBD1	TRBV24-1	15	NA	TGTGCCACCAGTGACAGGACAGGGACGGTGGAGACCCAGTACTTC	CATSDRTGTVETQYF
TRBJ2-2	NA	TRBV5-1	14	NA	TGCGCCAGCAAGCCCAGGGGAATGGACGGGGAGCTGTTTTTT	CASKPRGMDGELFF
TRBJ2-5	NA	TRBV7-2	18	NA	TGTGCCAGCAGCGTCCTGGGGTTTGGGCAGGGTAGCGCCCAGACCCAGTACTTC	CASSVLGFGQGSAQTQYF
TRBJ1-6	NA	TRBV9	14	NA	TGTGCCAGCAGCGTACCCGGGGCCAGATCACCCCTCCACTTT	CASSVPGARSPLHF
TRBJ1-1	NA	TRBV7-3	16	NA	TGTGCCAGCAGCTTAAGCGTGGGGGCTGCGGTCACTGAAGCTTTCTTT	CASSLSVGAAVTEAFF
TRBJ2-5	TRBD2	TRBV24-1	17	NA	TGTGCCACCAGTGAACTAGCGGGGGGGCCGACGGGTGAGACCCAGTACTTC	CATSELAGGPTGETQYF
TRBJ2-3	TRBD1	TRBV3-1/TRBV3-2	15	NA	TGTGCCAGCAGCCCTGGGACAGGGGCGGAAGATACGCAGTATTTT	CASSPGTGAEDTQYF
TRBJ1-1	NA	TRBV2	12	few	TGTGCCAGCACGGGCGAGAACACTGAAGCTTTCTTT	CASTGENTEAFF
TRBJ1-6	NA	TRBV18	18	NA	TGTGCCAGCTCAAGCACCTTCGACAGTATCTCCTATAATTCACCCCTCCACTTT	CASSSTFDSISYNSPLHF
TRBJ1-5	NA	TRBV28	15	few	TGTGCCAGCAGTAATCACGGATTAAGCAATCAGCCCCAGCATTTT	CASSNHGLSNQPQHF
TRBJ1-3	NA	TRBV5-1	14	NA	TGCGCCAGCAGCCCCGACAACTCTGGAAACACCATATATTTT	CASSPDNSGNTIYF
TRBJ1-2	TRBD1	TRBV4-2	13	NA	TGTGCCAGCAGCCAAGCGGACAGGCGTAGCTACACCTTC	CASSQADRRSYTF
TRBJ1-2	TRBD1	TRBV6-5	14	NA	TGTGCCAGCAGTCACCGGGACAGTAACTATGGCTACACCTTC	CASSHRDSNYGYTF
TRBJ2-1	NA	TRBV5-1	16	NA	TGCGCCAGCAGCTTGTGGGCCGGCTACTCCTACAATGAGCAGTTCTTC	CASSLWAGYSYNEQFF
TRBJ1-2	NA	TRBV5-1	13	NA	TGCGCCAGCAGCAGAGACGGAAACTATGGCTACACCTTC	CASSRDGNYGYTF
TRBJ1-2	NA	TRBV6-4	16	NA	TGTGCCAGCAGTGACACACCCCAGGCTTTTGCGAATGGCTACACCTTC	CASSDTPQAFANGYTF
TRBJ1-4	NA	TRBV5-1	15	NA	TGCGCCAGCAGCTTCGTCGATCCAACTAATGAAAAACTGTTTTTT	CASSFVDPTNEKLFF
TRBJ1-4	NA	TRBV12-5	15	NA	TGTGCTAGTGGTGCCTCCGGGACTGGTAATGAAAAACTGTTTTTT	CASGASGTGNEKLFF
TRBJ1-4	NA	TRBV5-4	14	NA	TGTGCCAGCAGCTTGGGGATGAGGGGTGAAAAACTGTTTTTT	CASSLGMRGEKLFF
TRBJ2-1	NA	TRBV3-1/TRBV3-2	15	NA	TGTGCCAGCAGCCAAGCCCCGGGTTTTTACAATGAGCAGTTCTTC	CASSQAPGFYNEQFF
TRBJ2-4	NA	TRBV3-1/TRBV3-2	12	NA	TGTGCCAGCAGCCAAGATGTGAACATTCAGTACTTC	CASSQDVNIQYF
TRBJ1-2	NA	TRBV2	15	once	TGTGCCAGCAGTGAGGAGACGGGACCAAACTATGGCTACACCTTC	CASSEETGPNYGYTF
TRBJ1-6	NA	TRBV5-1	16	NA	TGCGCCAGCAGCGCGGACTCCAGCTCCTATAATTCACCCCTCCACTTT	CASSADSSSYNSPLHF
TRBJ1-2	NA	TRBV5-4	14	NA	TGTGCCAGCAGCTTGGCCGGGGGCCTCTATGGCTACACCTTC	CASSLAGGLYGYTF
TRBJ1-1	NA	TRBV19	16	once	TGTGCCAGTAGTATCAGAGCAGGGTCCCGTTACACTGAAGCTTTCTTT	CASSIRAGSRYTEAFF
TRBJ2-1	TRBD2	TRBV18	16	once	TGTGCCAGCTCACTCCCCTTAGCGGGGTCGTGGAATGAGCAGTTCTTC	CASSLPLAGSWNEQFF
TRBJ2-6	NA	TRBV7-9	15	NA	TGTGCCAGCAGCTTCGGACAGCCTGGGGCCAACGTCCTGACTTTC	CASSFGQPGANVLTF
TRBJ2-5	NA	TRBV30	12	few	TGTGCCTGGAGTGAAGGGTGGGAGACCCAGTACTTC	CAWSEGWETQYF
TRBJ1-4	TRBD1	TRBV6-6	15	NA	TGTGCCAGCAGTCCCCCGGGACAGGGGGCTGAAAAACTGTTTTTT	CASSPPGQGAEKLFF
TRBJ2-1	NA	TRBV6-4	15	NA	TGTGCCAGCAGTGACTCAGGGGGGACGACCAATGAGCAGTTCTTC	CASSDSGGTTNEQFF
TRBJ1-2	NA	TRBV18	11	NA	TGTGCCAGCTCACCAGGGGATGGCTACACCTTC	CASSPGDGYTF
TRBJ2-1	TRBD1	TRBV25-1	17	NA	TGTGCCAGCAGCGTTAGGAACAGGGGAAGGTTCCACAATGAGCAGTTCTTC	CASSVRNRGRFHNEQFF